One sample yielded the 24 T cell receptor beta chains listed below, sequenced in a study of cytomegalovirus exposure and HLA in healthy donors. It was with 60 Vbeta and 13 Jbeta primers that the PCR ran. TCRdb's table, derived via immunoSEQ multiplex PCR, lists solely in-frame clones and lacks some. The sample carries 120,000 to 150,000 clones, around 85% recorded once. Sequenced sample: PBMCs. All receptors come from a woman in her fifties or sixties in good health and CMV-seropositive.

V gene TRBV2 combines with J gene TRBJ2-2, with TRBD2 as a possible D gene (5 bases). Germline loops: CDR1 SNHLY, CDR2 FYNNEI. This CDR3 has 13 residues. The germline V and J ends were trimmed by 8 bases and 15 bases, with 22 bases remaining between them. This CDR3 is CASLLERGGLLFF. The CDR3 DNA follows: TGTGCCAGCCTCCTAGAACGGGGTGGTTTGTTGTTTTTT.

This chain joins TRBV10-3 and TRBJ1-1; 7 positions agree with TRBD1. V lost 0 bases, J lost 7 bases, and 8 bases stayed unmatched. CDR3 length: 15 amino acids. Germline assignment: CDR1 ENHRY and CDR2 SYGVKD. CDR3 sequence (DNA): TGTGCCATCAGTGAGTCGACGGGGCAGGGGGGTGAAGCTTTCTTT. Its protein is CAISESTGQGGEAFF.

The rearrangement uses TRBV6-5 and TRBJ1-1; D gene uncertain. Per the germline V gene, CDR1 is MNHEY and CDR2 is SVGAGI. The CDR3 covers 14 residues. Trimming shortened V by 10 bases and J by 5 bases, and 20 bases separated the two germline ends. The CDR3 coding sequence is TGTGCCACCTTTAATCCCGCGGGGAGAACTGAAGCTTTCTTT. As protein: CATFNPAGRTEAFF.

The chain uses TRBV2 and TRBJ2-5; D is possibly TRBD2 (6 bases). Germline V CDR1 and CDR2: SNHLY, FYNNEI. The CDR3 has 14 amino acids. Between the trimmed V and J ends, which lost 7 bases and 1 base, there was a span of 13 bases. CDR3 residues: CASTAGSGQETQYF. The CDR3 DNA is TGTGCCAGCACCGCGGGTAGCGGCCAAGAGACCCAGTACTTC.

This chain uses TRBV6-6 with TRBJ2-3; TRBD1 might be the D (6 bases). The CDR3 is made up of 14 amino acids. Germline-derived CDR1 and CDR2 are MNHNY and SVGAGI (reference sequence). V lost 9 bases to trimming and J lost 5 bases, with 18 bases between them. CDR3 DNA: TGTGCCAGTAGTCCTTCCACAGGGTTAGATACGCAGTATTTT. This encodes CASSPSTGLDTQYF.

This clone was recorded a few times. This chain uses TRBV27 with TRBJ1-5; D is unclear. The CDR3 length is 16 residues. The V gene lost 2 bases and the J gene lost 0 bases, with 11 bases spanning the gap. Germline CDR1 MNHEY, CDR2 SMNVEV (reference sequence). In nucleotides, the CDR3 is TGTGCCAGCAGTTTAAAGCCTCACCTTAGCAATCAGCCCCAGCATTTT. Translation gives CASSLKPHLSNQPQHF.

V gene TRBV5-1 combines with J gene TRBJ2-3; 9 positions match TRBD2. V was pared by 5 bases and J by 0 bases, with 4 bases of the junction left unmatched. Looked up from germline, CDR1 is SGHRS and CDR2 is YFSETQ. This CDR3 is 15 amino acids long. The CDR3 region has the DNA TGCGCCAGCAGACCTAGCGGGGCTAGCACAGATACGCAGTATTTT. Its protein is CASRPSGASTDTQYF.

The V and J genes are TRBV7-9 and TRBJ2-5; 9 bases are a match to TRBD2. The V gene's germline CDR1 is SEHNR and CDR2 FQNEAQ (reference sequence). Trimming took 9 bases from V and 5 from J; bases not matched to a gene: 13. The CDR3 contains 15 residues. CDR3 loop: CASTSSAGGAETQYF. CDR3 nucleotides: TGTGCCAGTACCTCTAGCGCGGGAGGGGCCGAGACCCAGTACTTC.

This rearrangement joins TRBV6-1 to TRBJ2-1; tentatively, D is TRBD2 (6 bases). Germline CDR1 reads MNHNS; CDR2 reads SASEGT. V gave up 3 bases and J gave up 8 bases, with 17 bases separating them. The CDR3 runs 15 residues. CDR3 amino acids: CASSDLGGTADEQFF. CDR3 in DNA: TGTGCCAGCAGTGACCTGGGCGGGACGGCCGATGAGCAGTTCTTC.

V usage is TRBV7-5 and J usage is TRBJ1-5; the table gives TRBD1 as D, unverified against the DNA. TRBV7-5 is a recognized pseudogene. This CDR3 comprises 17 residues. The CDR3 DNA reads TGTGCCAGAAGCTTAGATGAGGGACAGGATAGCAATCAGCCCCAGCATTTT. It codes for CARSLDEGQDSNQPQHF.

This rearrangement joins TRBV5-1 to TRBJ2-7, with D possibly being TRBD2 (6 bases). This CDR3 has 18 amino acids. The V end was cut by 2 bases, the J end by 6 bases, with 27 bases between. The germline V gene encodes CDR1 SGHRS and CDR2 YFSETQ. CDR3: CASSLGTFRGLVPLEQYF. As DNA, the CDR3 is TGCGCCAGCAGCTTAGGGACTTTTCGGGGGTTGGTCCCACTCGAGCAGTACTTC.

The V and J genes are TRBV6-1 and TRBJ2-7; TRBD1 is a possible D gene (5 bases). This CDR3 has 15 amino acids. V was cut by 3 bases and J by 2 bases, with 14 bases left in between. Germline V gene sequence: CDR1 MNHNS, CDR2 SASEGT. Here the CDR3 DNA reads TGTGCCAGCAGTGACTACGACAGATGGCCCTACGAGCAGTACTTC. Encoded protein: CASSDYDRWPYEQYF.

In DNA form, the CDR3 reads TGTGCCAGCAGGACGGGACAGATGGGGGGTTCACCCCTCCACTTT. Protein sequence: CASRTGQMGGSPLHF. The chain uses TRBV28 and TRBJ1-6; 7 nucleotides agree with TRBD1. The CDR3 contains 15 residues. Germline loops: CDR1 MDHEN, CDR2 SYDVKM. Trimming cost V 6 bases and J 9 bases; bases outside gene matches: 11.

The rearrangement joins TRBV27 to TRBJ1-2; TRBD1 agrees at 10 bases. The germline V gene has CDR1 MNHEY and CDR2 SMNVEV (reference sequence). V shed 6 bases and J 8 bases; nucleotides not matched to a gene: 6. The CDR3 has 13 amino acids. The CDR3 spells CASSRQGADGYTF. The CDR3 DNA follows: TGTGCCAGCAGCCGACAGGGGGCTGACGGCTACACCTTC.

The rearrangement links TRBV19 to TRBJ2-7, with 11 bases aligning to TRBD2. V was pared by 3 bases and J by 1 base, with 5 bases of the junction left unmatched. There are 16 residues in the CDR3. Germline V CDR1 and CDR2: LNHDA, SQIVND (reference sequence). CDR3 in amino acids: CASSMPGTSGSYEQYF. DNA of the CDR3: TGTGCCAGTAGTATGCCCGGGACTAGCGGATCCTACGAGCAGTACTTC.

Regarding this clone: The junction differs from germline at one of its ends, possibly a read error. The J gene is TRBJ1-2, the V gene TRBV2; D gene ambiguous. The length of the CDR3 is 13 residues. Germline CDR1 and CDR2: SNHLY and FYNNEI. This CDR3 is CASSETGGRRPGF. In DNA, the CDR3 is TGTGCCAGCAGTGAGACGGGCGGCAGGAGGCCTGGCTTC.

CDR3 nucleotides: TGTGCCAGTTCGTCCGGGACAGGGAATGGCTACACCTTC. Encoded protein: CASSSGTGNGYTF. The genes are TRBV19 and TRBJ1-2; 9 bases are a match to TRBD1. The CDR3 is 13 residues long. Germline trimming cut 8 bases from V and 6 bases from J; bases unmatched to any gene: 7. CDR1 and CDR2 (germline): LNHDA, SQIVND (reference sequence).

The rearrangement uses TRBV7-6 and TRBJ2-7; 9 nucleotides match TRBD1. With V trimmed by 2 bases and J by 2 bases, 4 bases remained unmatched. The length of the CDR3 is 15 residues. Germline CDR1 and CDR2: SGHVS and FNYEAQ. CDR3 sequence reads: CASSLSGQGPYEQYF. DNA of the CDR3: TGTGCCAGCAGCTTATCGGGACAGGGCCCCTACGAGCAGTACTTC. The full variable domain, with the rest looked up from reference TRBV7-6 and TRBJ2-7, is GAGVSQSPRYKVTKRGQDVALRCDPISGHVSLYWYRQALGQGPEFLTYFNYEAQQDKSGLPNDRFSAERPEGSISTLTIQRTEQRDSAMYRCASSLSGQGPYEQYFGPGTRLTVT.

The J gene is TRBJ2-2, the V gene TRBV5-1, with TRBD2 matching over 10 bases. In germline, CDR1 is SGHRS, CDR2 YFSETQ. V shed 2 bases and J 0 bases; nucleotides not matched to a gene: 7. This CDR3 region has 18 residues. The CDR3 protein is CASSFTSGVGANTGELFF. The CDR3 nucleotides read TGCGCCAGCAGCTTTACTAGCGGGGTAGGAGCGAACACCGGGGAGCTGTTTTTT.

J is TRBJ2-4 and V is TRBV6-5; 10 nucleotides line up with TRBD1. The CDR3 length is 14 residues. J was trimmed by 6 bases and V by 6 bases; bases with no gene match: 5. CDR1 and CDR2 from the germline V gene are MNHEY and SVGAGI. CDR3 in amino acids: CASSRQGAANIQYF. CDR3 sequence (DNA): TGTGCCAGCAGCAGACAGGGGGCCGCAAACATTCAGTACTTC.

This chain links TRBV30 with TRBJ2-7, with a tentative D call TRBD1 (6 bases). This CDR3 comprises 12 residues. Per the germline V gene, CDR1 is GTSNPN and CDR2 is SVGIG (reference sequence). The ends were cut back, 6 bases at V and 4 bases at J, with 13 bases in the middle. CDR3 protein: CACRTAFYEQYF. In DNA, the CDR3 is TGTGCCTGTAGGACAGCGTTTTACGAGCAGTACTTC.

CDR3 DNA sequence: TGTGCCAGCAGCCTCGATGCGCTCTCAATTTGGTTCTTC. It translates to CASSLDALSIWFF. This chain joins TRBV5-5 and TRBJ2-1; the D is unclear. The CDR3 consists of 13 residues. The germline V gene encodes CDR1 SGHKS and CDR2 YYEKEE (reference sequence). V was pared by 4 bases and J by 15 bases, with 20 bases between.

The chain employs TRBV28 and TRBJ1-2; 7 bases align to TRBD1. CDR1 MDHEN and CDR2 SYDVKM come from the germline V gene. V was pared by 2 bases and J by 4 bases, with 4 bases of the junction left unmatched. This CDR3 comprises 14 residues. In DNA, the CDR3 is TGTGCCAGCAGTTTACCTGGGACAGTCTATGGCTACACCTTC. As protein: CASSLPGTVYGYTF.

V is TRBV19 and J is TRBJ1-3; D is perhaps TRBD1 (6 bases). The length of the CDR3 is 14 residues. Trimming cost V 6 bases and J 4 bases, with 13 bases left between them. Germline V gene data show CDR1 as LNHDA and CDR2 as SQIVND (reference sequence). The CDR3 loop reads CASSLQGTGNTIYF. The DNA for the CDR3 is TGTGCCAGTAGCCTACAGGGCACCGGAAACACCATATATTTT.